This T cell receptor beta chain is from a study of T-cell memory formation after mild COVID-19. TCRdb independently ran MiXCR on the 5' RACE reads; one entry per CDR3 protein. The sample records under 350,000 distinct CDR3 sequences, under 20% being singletons. The J segment lost 5 bases and the V segment lost 3 bases, leaving 8 bases of the junction unmatched. The CDR3 loop spans 16 amino acids. The germline CDR1 and CDR2 sequences are SGHRS and YFSETQ. This clonotype was recorded at least ten times. Its matching antigen is unknown. Overall study findings and caveats: Clones shrinking from day 15 to 85 showed even CD4/CD8 mixes; later expanders tilted CD4+.

The sequenced sample was PBMCs or a T cell subset sorted from them (not recorded which). The V call is TRBV5-1, the J call TRBJ2-1, with 10 bases aligning to TRBD2. The sequence was obtained from a man aged 18 to 29 who had mild COVID-19 (a few samples of this study predate the infection). Cell type and time point are not known. CDR3 DNA sequence: TGCGCCAGCAGCTCCTCTACTAGCGGGGCAAACAATGAGCAGTTCTTC. Translated: CASSSSTSGANNEQFF.